This T cell receptor (beta chain) is drawn from a study of Graves' ophthalmopathy and Graves' hyperthyroidism. Study conclusions and caveats: Blood repertoires reportedly contained most expanded thyroid clonotypes above 0.001 frequency. At approximately 70% sensitivity and 72% to 75% specificity, the model predicted progression of the ophthalmopathy.

Comments on this clonotype: What it recognizes is unknown.

From germline, CDR1 is SQVTM and CDR2 ANQGSEA. The CDR3 totals 12 residues. Lactation, pregnancy, uncontrolled infections and other autoimmune diseases were all grounds for excluding patients. Amplification from RNA transcripts yielded the TCR beta CDR3 regions. Second-round multiplex PCR came after first-round RT-PCR with HTBI primers. TCRdb reprocessed the multiplex PCR reads with MiXCR, giving one entry per CDR3 protein. The sample yields around 1,200,000 distinct CDR3 sequences, about 40% seen once. The source material was peripheral blood or thyroid tissue (not recorded which). The sequence was obtained from an adult man with Graves' hyperthyroidism. The chain employs TRBV29-1 and TRBJ2-7; a possible D gene is TRBD1 (7 bases). The CDR3 DNA reads TGCGGAGGGTCGTCAGGGGGCTACGAGCAGTACTTC. Translated, it gives CGGSSGGYEQYF.